This T cell receptor (beta chain) was sequenced for a study of T cell responses to AZD1222 COVID-19 vaccine (dated by TCRdb to the early 2020s). With respect to the entire study: A total of around 240 trial participants underwent TCR sequencing, of whom 207 had received two doses of AZD1222 and some 25 had received two doses of the MenACWY control vaccine. Trial participants were enrolled into age subgroups of 18-55, 56-69 and 70-plus years, which contained 148, 28 and 57 TCR-sequenced participants, respectively.

The CDR3 regions of human TCRbeta chains were subjected to immunosequencing. The study's own analysis went as follows. Repertoire TCRs were matched against a reference library of SARS-CoV-2-specific TCRs generated with the MIRA antigen-specificity platform. Breadth meant the fraction of unique TCRs that were SARS-CoV-2-associated, whereas depth meant the fraction of total T cells that were SARS-CoV-2-associated. Each spike-specific TCR was assigned to its reactive spike region and to a CD4 or CD8 class using the MIRA data. Log10-transformed breadth and depth values were compared by one-way ANOVA with Sidak's multiple comparisons tests. The source is immuneACCESS, and TCRdb retained only in-frame sequences with V and J called. Part of the clones is not carried over; for the studies checked, unresolved V genes explain less than half of this, and the remainder is unexplained. That table furnishes V, J and clone size, whereas the DNA furnished D and trimming. Recorded for this sample are 180,000 or so clones; 85% to 95% of them occurred a single time. Roughly 1% of the sample goes to the ten largest clones.

A remark on this clone: The antigen this receptor binds is unknown. No base qualities exist here, and no much larger clone lies one base off it.

The sample's time point label, in plain terms: about 28 days (+/-7) after the second vaccine dose. AZD1222 recipients with second doses at about 4 weeks or about 12 weeks were pooled, because spike-specific TCR depth and breadth did not differ between schedules. Samples from vaccinated people were obtained from the UK trials COV001 and COV002, which included a single-blind randomized controlled phase 2/3 trial of AZD1222 (ChAdOx1 nCoV-19) in healthy adults. For TCRbeta chain sequencing, PBMC samples were collected from trial participants at day 0 and at day 28 after the second dose. Overall study results and their limits: Vaccine-associated CD4 TCRs spanned the whole spike protein, with dominant responses in regions 160-218 and 743-854. Participants were mostly white British and included more females than males, and it was suggested by the authors that clonal diversity may have been underestimated. Conclusions about previously exposed vaccinees were limited because only 6 or 7 AZD1222 recipients were SARS-CoV-2 seropositive at baseline. The 56-69-year group was small, and its depth increase did not reach significance, likely because of low power. After two AZD1222 doses, both the breadth and the depth of spike-specific TCRs were significantly higher than at day 0 and than in MenACWY recipients. No day 14 peak-response samples were available, so repertoires were characterized only after the peak T cell response. Reportedly, almost half of the unique spike-specific TCRs recognized epitopes lying outside the regions that are mutated in the B.1.351 and B.1.1.7 variants.

CDR1 and CDR2, per the germline V gene, are MNHEY and SVGAGI. Counted from cysteine to phenylalanine, this CDR3 has 13 amino acids. Only the CDR3 portion is preserved as DNA: 39 bases, with reading frame beginning at the first base. V loses 5 bases of germline sequence and J loses 11 bases, and the interval between the two ends is 18 bases. The input for sequencing was peripheral blood, taken 28 days after the second AZD1222 dose. The chain employs TRBV6-5 and TRBJ1-1, with the identity of the D gene unclear. This clonotype originated in an adult who received the AZD1222 COVID-19 vaccine. The DNA sequence is TGTGCCAGCAGTAACCCGACTCTCCGGCGGGCTTTCTTT. Its protein is CASSNPTLRRAFF.